Shown below are 30 T cell receptor beta chains from a single sample sequenced in a study of cytomegalovirus exposure and HLA in healthy donors (dated by TCRdb to the late 2010s). Library construction relied on the immunoSEQ multiplex PCR assay. A mixture of 60 forward primers for TCR Vbeta segments and 13 reverse primers for TCR Jbeta segments was used in the multiplex PCR. This is the immuneACCESS table as TCRdb keeps it, with only in-frame sequences that have V and J called. A part of the clones is gone; compared with another copy, unresolved V genes explain less than half, and the rest is unexplained. Recorded for this sample are 130,000 or so clones; roughly 80% of them occurred a single time. The ten largest clones add up to less than 2.5% of the sample. Sequencing was done on a sample of PBMCs. The receptor source for this set is a man in his thirties or forties in good health and CMV-seronegative.

V gene TRBV5-4 combines with J gene TRBJ2-5; 11 nucleotides align to TRBD1. Unmatched junction bases numbered 11, after V lost 5 bases and J lost 5 bases. The V gene's germline CDR1 is SGHNT and CDR2 YYREEE (reference sequence). This CDR3 is 16 amino acids long. CDR3 in amino acids: CASSQVGQGARETQYF. In nucleotides, the CDR3 is TGTGCCAGCAGTCAAGTCGGACAGGGGGCCCGGGAGACCCAGTACTTC.

The V call is TRBV5-1, the J call TRBJ2-3; tentative D call: TRBD2 (7 bases). V was trimmed by 2 bases and J by 5 bases, leaving 12 bases between them. The CDR3 has 14 amino acids. Germline assignment: CDR1 SGHRS and CDR2 YFSETQ. CDR3 amino acids: CASSFAGARDTQYF. The CDR3 DNA reads TGCGCCAGCAGCTTTGCGGGGGCGCGAGATACGCAGTATTTT. Supplemented by reference TRBV5-1 and TRBJ2-3, the full variable domain reads KAGVTQTPRYLIKTRGQQVTLSCSPISGHRSVSWYQQTPGQGLQFLFEYFSETQRNKGNFPGRFSGRQFSNSRSEMNVSTLELGDSALYLCASSFAGARDTQYFGPGTRLTVL.

The chain uses TRBV28 and TRBJ1-5, with D unresolved. This CDR3 has 12 amino acids. Germline-derived CDR1 and CDR2 are MDHEN and SYDVKM. V lost 2 bases and J 7 bases, leaving 6 bases between the germline ends. CDR3 DNA sequence: TGTGCCAGCAGTTTAACGGGACAGCCCCAGCATTTT. Encoded protein: CASSLTGQPQHF.

This chain links TRBV19 with TRBJ1-2; TRBD1 is a possible D gene (6 bases). Trimming cost V 5 bases and J 0 bases, with 22 bases left between them. This CDR3 has 18 amino acids. The germline V gene has CDR1 LNHDA and CDR2 SQIVND (reference sequence). The CDR3 nucleotides read TGTGCCAGTAGTGCAGCCGGGACACTCACAAATCCTAACTATGGCTACACCTTC. Translating it yields CASSAAGTLTNPNYGYTF.

The gene calls are TRBV9 and TRBJ1-2; possible D gene TRBD1, 6 bases. Germline CDR1 reads SGDLS; CDR2 reads YYNGEE. The length of the CDR3 is 17 residues. Trimming took 0 bases from V and 6 from J, leaving 21 bases between them. In DNA form, the CDR3 reads TGTGCCAGCAGCGTAGGGACAGAGAAACGCTCGTATAATGGCTACACCTTC. Its translation: CASSVGTEKRSYNGYTF.

The rearrangement uses TRBV6-1 and TRBJ1-5, with unresolved D. Trimming pared 1 base from V and 4 bases from J, leaving 8 bases between. CDR3 length: 14 amino acids. Germline V gene lookup returns CDR1 MNHNS and CDR2 SASEGT. The CDR3 bases are TGTGCCAGCAGTGAAGTGGGCGAAAATCAGCCCCAGCATTTT. Translation: CASSEVGENQPQHF.

This clone was seen a few times. This sequence joins TRBV13 and TRBJ2-2; TRBD1 is a possible D gene (6 bases). The CDR3 is 16 residues long. V lost 5 bases and J lost 1, with 14 bases in between. CDR1 PRHDT and CDR2 FYEKMQ come from the germline V gene (reference sequence). For the CDR3, the DNA is TGTGCCAGCAGCCACGCTACAGGGTTGAACACCGGGGAGCTGTTTTTT. Translation gives CASSHATGLNTGELFF.

This chain links TRBV6-5 with TRBJ1-4; 7 bases match TRBD1. This CDR3 region has 15 residues. The ends lost 5 bases at V and 10 bases at J; junction bases unmatched: 13. CDR1 is MNHEY and CDR2 is SVGAGI in the germline V gene. CDR3 nucleotide sequence: TGTGCCAGCAGTCCTATAGTCCAGGGGGTCGGAAAACTGTTTTTT. Its translation is CASSPIVQGVGKLFF.

This chain joins TRBV4-1 and TRBJ2-2; D is unclear. The CDR3 has 13 residues. With 5 bases removed from V and 4 bases from J, the gap between germline ends came to 8 bases. Germline V gene data show CDR1 as MGHRA and CDR2 as YSYEKL. Written as DNA, the CDR3 is TGCGCCAGCAGCTCGCGGAGCACCGGGGAGCTGTTTTTT. This sequence encodes CASSSRSTGELFF.

The chain couples TRBV18 to TRBJ2-1, with 9 bases fitting TRBD2. The CDR3 has 15 residues. Per the germline V gene, CDR1 is KGHSH and CDR2 is LQKENI. Trimming cost V 4 bases and J 0 bases; bases outside gene matches: 1. CDR3 coding DNA: TGTGCCAGCTCACTAGCGGGGGACTCCTACAATGAGCAGTTCTTC. Protein sequence: CASSLAGDSYNEQFF.

The J gene is TRBJ2-3, the V gene TRBV28; TRBD2 matches at 12 bases. V lost 6 bases, J lost 8 bases, and 12 bases stayed unmatched. Germline CDR1 is MDHEN and CDR2 is SYDVKM. The CDR3 spans 16 residues. In DNA, the CDR3 is TGTGCCAGCAGCCGAACTAGCGGGGGGCCACCGGGTACGCAGTATTTT. Translation: CASSRTSGGPPGTQYF.

V usage is TRBV5-6 and J usage is TRBJ1-5; D might be TRBD1 (6 bases). V was pared by 1 base and J by 9 bases, with 17 bases between. From germline, CDR1 is SGHDT and CDR2 YYEEEE. The CDR3 loop spans 15 amino acids. The CDR3 spells CASSLKGGGSTPQHF. The CDR3 DNA follows: TGTGCCAGCAGCTTGAAGGGGGGGGGATCGACGCCCCAGCATTTT.

This rearrangement joins TRBV19 to TRBJ1-5; a possible D gene is TRBD1 (6 bases). V was cut by 5 bases and J by 5 bases, with 13 bases left in between. Germline values: CDR1 LNHDA, CDR2 SQIVND (reference sequence). The CDR3 contains 14 residues. CDR3 sequence (DNA): TGTGCCAGTAGTCCAGGGGTGTTGCATCAGCCCCAGCATTTT. This codes for CASSPGVLHQPQHF.

V is TRBV2 and J is TRBJ2-5; D is perhaps TRBD1 (5 bases). V was shortened by 6 bases and J by 9 bases, with 8 bases between the two germline ends. The length of the CDR3 is 10 residues. Germline CDR1 reads SNHLY; CDR2 reads FYNNEI. This chain's CDR3 is CASRGRAQYF. CDR3 sequence (DNA): TGTGCCAGCAGGGGCAGGGCCCAGTACTTC.

J is TRBJ2-1 and V is TRBV10-3; 7 nucleotides agree with TRBD2. The CDR3 contains 20 residues. The germline gives CDR1 ENHRY, CDR2 SYGVKD. With V trimmed by 0 bases and J by 2 bases, 16 bases remained unmatched. The CDR3, as DNA: TGTGCCATCAGTGAGTCGGGAGGGGCCAGGCCCAGGGTTGCCTACAATGAGCAGTTCTTC. It translates to CAISESGGARPRVAYNEQFF.

The V gene is TRBV5-1, the J gene TRBJ2-3; 12 nucleotides match TRBD2. The CDR3 contains 16 residues. The J segment lost 5 bases and the V segment lost 1 base, leaving 5 bases of the junction unmatched. Germline V gene data show CDR1 as SGHRS and CDR2 as YFSETQ. The CDR3 coding sequence is TGCGCCAGCAGCTTGAGCCTAGCGGGGGGGCAAGATACGCAGTATTTT. Its protein is CASSLSLAGGQDTQYF.

The V and J genes are TRBV5-1 and TRBJ2-3; 12 bases agree with TRBD2. The germline V gene encodes CDR1 SGHRS and CDR2 YFSETQ. The CDR3 covers 16 residues. The V segment lost 3 bases and the J segment 6 bases; nucleotides outside the gene matches: 8. CDR3 region: CASSSLLAGGGDTQYF. The CDR3 bases are TGCGCCAGCAGCTCTCTCCTAGCGGGGGGGGGCGATACGCAGTATTTT.

This clone was counted only a few times. This sequence joins TRBV7-2 and TRBJ1-1; D is unresolved. CDR3 length equals 12 residues. In germline, CDR1 is SGHTA, CDR2 FQGNSA. V gave up 6 bases and J gave up 11 bases, with 16 bases separating them. The CDR3 sequence: CASSVLGPPAFF. The CDR3 DNA reads TGTGCCAGCAGTGTATTGGGCCCCCCGGCTTTCTTT. Full variable domain (remainder filled in from reference TRBV7-2 and TRBJ1-1): GAGVSQSPSNKVTEKGKDVELRCDPISGHTALYWYRQSLGQGLEFLIYFQGNSAPDKSGLPSDRFSAERTGGSVSTLTIQRTQQEDSAVYLCASSVLGPPAFFGQGTRLTVV.

The chain employs TRBV2 and TRBJ1-2, with 7 bases fitting TRBD1. Germline V gene lookup returns CDR1 SNHLY and CDR2 FYNNEI. Unmatched junction bases numbered 2, after V lost 6 bases and J lost 4 bases. This CDR3 contains 12 residues. The DNA of the CDR3 is TGTGCCAGCAGAGGACAGGCCTATGGCTACACCTTC. Amino acid sequence: CASRGQAYGYTF. The complete variable domain, with remaining parts taken from reference TRBV2 and TRBJ1-2, reads EPEVTQTPSHQVTQMGQEVILRCVPISNHLYFYWYRQILGQKVEFLVSFYNNEISEKSEIFDDQFSVERPDGSNFTLKIRSTKLEDSAMYFCASRGQAYGYTFGSGTRLTVV.

CDR3 bases: TGTGCCAGCAGTCGCCTAGCGGGGGCCGCGACAGATACGCAGTATTTT. It codes for CASSRLAGAATDTQYF. The chain has TRBV6-6 and TRBJ2-3; TRBD2 matches at 10 bases. The CDR3 runs to 16 residues. CDR1 and CDR2 (germline): MNHNY, SVGAGI (reference sequence). Losses at the gene ends were 5 bases for V and 3 bases for J; bases not matched to a gene: 8.

J is TRBJ2-1 and V is TRBV19; TRBD2 might be the D (5 bases). The CDR3 spans 13 residues. V lost 5 bases, J lost 7 bases, and 12 bases lay in between. From germline, CDR1 is LNHDA and CDR2 SQIVND (reference sequence). CDR3 residues: CASSGILGNEQFF. The CDR3 DNA follows: TGTGCCAGTAGTGGGATACTAGGAAATGAGCAGTTCTTC.

The V gene is TRBV5-6, the J gene TRBJ2-1, with 7 bases aligning to TRBD2. CDR1 and CDR2 (germline): SGHDT, YYEEEE. The V segment lost 5 bases and the J segment 6 bases; nucleotides outside the gene matches: 14. CDR3 length equals 16 residues. This CDR3 reads CASSSDERGPFNEQFF. The CDR3 DNA follows: TGTGCCAGCAGTTCCGACGAGCGGGGCCCTTTCAATGAGCAGTTCTTC.

The chain joins TRBV10-3 to TRBJ2-1; D is perhaps TRBD2 (7 bases). Per germline, CDR1 ENHRY and CDR2 SYGVKD. Trimming removed 3 bases at V and 5 bases at J, with 14 bases between. The CDR3 sequence is 15 residues long. CDR3 sequence: CAISEGGGTNNEQFF. The DNA for the CDR3 is TGTGCCATCAGTGAAGGGGGAGGGACGAACAATGAGCAGTTCTTC.

This chain uses TRBV6-4 with TRBJ1-2; D is possibly TRBD1 (5 bases). The V end was cut by 6 bases, the J end by 4 bases, with 18 bases between. The germline gives CDR1 MRHNA, CDR2 SNTAGT. The CDR3 covers 15 residues. The CDR3 is CASSPSGSGGYGYTF. CDR3 nucleotide sequence: TGTGCCAGCAGCCCCTCGGGGTCGGGGGGCTATGGCTACACCTTC.

The chain couples TRBV9 to TRBJ1-2; D gene unclear. CDR1 SGDLS and CDR2 YYNGEE come from the germline V gene. Trimming took 3 bases from V and 8 from J, leaving 11 bases between them. CDR3 length: 12 residues. The CDR3 DNA follows: TGTGCCAGCAGCGGGGTGGCAGGCGGCTACACCTTC. Protein sequence: CASSGVAGGYTF. The whole variable domain, remainder taken from reference TRBV9 and TRBJ1-2, is DSGVTQTPKHLITATGQRVTLRCSPRSGDLSVYWYQQSLDQGLQFLIQYYNGEERAKGNILERFSAQQFPDLHSELNLSSLELGDSALYFCASSGVAGGYTFGSGTRLTVV.

This chain uses TRBV28 with TRBJ2-7; TRBD2 aligns across 9 bases. This CDR3 is built from 18 residues. V lost 7 bases and J lost 6; bases outside the gene matches: 22. Germline V gene data show CDR1 as MDHEN and CDR2 as SYDVKM. The CDR3 DNA reads TGTGCCAGCAACCCGGGGCTAGCGGGGCACTCTTTCCGGGGCGAGCAGTACTTC. As protein: CASNPGLAGHSFRGEQYF.

V gene TRBV6-5 combines with J gene TRBJ1-1; D remains unclear. The CDR3 sequence is 14 residues long. Germline CDR1 MNHEY, CDR2 SVGAGI. V gave up 2 bases and J gave up 1 base, with 8 bases separating them. The CDR3 sequence: CASSYEESNTEAFF. The CDR3 DNA reads as TGTGCCAGCAGTTACGAGGAATCGAACACTGAAGCTTTCTTT.

This clone has a handful of counts. The rearrangement links TRBV5-5 to TRBJ2-1, with TRBD1 matching 9 bases. The CDR3 is 17 amino acids. Germline CDR1 reads SGHKS; CDR2 reads YYEKEE (reference sequence). The trim removed 0 bases at V and 4 bases at J, leaving 8 bases unmatched. CDR3 coding DNA: TGTGCCAGCAGCTTGGTGCCTGCGACAGGGGGTTACAATGAGCAGTTCTTC. Protein product: CASSLVPATGGYNEQFF.

The CDR3 DNA is TGCGCCAGCAGTCGAAACAGCAACGAGCAGTACTTC. It codes for CASSRNSNEQYF. This chain uses TRBV5-1 with TRBJ2-7; no firm D call. This CDR3 has 12 amino acids. CDR1 and CDR2 (germline): SGHRS, YFSETQ. V dropped 5 bases and J dropped 5 bases, with 11 bases sitting between them.

This clone was picked up a small number of times. This sequence joins TRBV28 and TRBJ1-2; 7 bases align to TRBD1. V was clipped by 6 bases and J by 4 bases; unmatched bases: 11. Germline CDR1 reads MDHEN; CDR2 reads SYDVKM. CDR3 length: 15 residues. CDR3 DNA sequence: TGTGCCAGCAGCTTGAGGGACAGAGCTCCCTATGGCTACACCTTC. Protein: CASSLRDRAPYGYTF.